The rows below give T cell receptor beta chains drawn from one sample of a study of T cells after yellow fever vaccination. Via MiXCR, TCRdb re-called the 5' RACE reads, giving one row per CDR3 protein. Of under 80,000 distinct CDR3 sequences listed, approximately 7% are singletons. Sequences were derived from CD8+ T cells sorted from PBMCs, sampled 15 days after the yellow fever booster vaccination. The receptors were sampled from a man younger than 45 who received the YFV17D yellow fever vaccine. CDR3s include the opening cysteine and the closing phenylalanine or tryptophan. The order of the fields is J gene, clone size, D gene, CDR3 length, V gene, CDR3 DNA, CDR3 protein. A D gene is named only where the DNA matches it firmly. The size of a clone is reported for some rows only, either as once, few or many, or as a class for expanded clones.

j_call: TRBJ2-3; clone_size: many; d_call: .; cdr3_length: 15; v_call: TRBV4-3; cdr3_nt: TGCGCCAGCAGCCAAGCCCCGGCTAGCGCAGATACGCAGTATTTT; cdr3_aa: CASSQAPASADTQYF
j_call: TRBJ2-1; clone_size: few; d_call: TRBD2; cdr3_length: 17; v_call: TRBV7-3; cdr3_nt: TGTGCCAGCAGCGCGATGGGACTAGCGGGAGGGGACAATGAGCAGTTCTTC; cdr3_aa: CASSAMGLAGGDNEQFF
j_call: TRBJ2-7; clone_size: few; d_call: TRBD1; cdr3_length: 14; v_call: TRBV10-2; cdr3_nt: TGCGCCAGCGGGGACAGATATTCATCCTACGAGCAGTACTTC; cdr3_aa: CASGDRYSSYEQYF
j_call: TRBJ2-4; clone_size: many; d_call: .; cdr3_length: 18; v_call: TRBV10-1; cdr3_nt: TGCGCCAGCAGAGGCACGTCTCAGGATATACTAGCCAAAAACATTCAGTACTTC; cdr3_aa: CASRGTSQDILAKNIQYF
j_call: TRBJ2-1; clone_size: many; d_call: TRBD2; cdr3_length: 15; v_call: TRBV6-4; cdr3_nt: TGTGCCAGCAGCCTTCTAGCGGGAGGGCTCAATGAGCAGTTCTTC; cdr3_aa: CASSLLAGGLNEQFF
j_call: TRBJ2-5; clone_size: many; d_call: .; cdr3_length: 14; v_call: TRBV4-3; cdr3_nt: TGCGCCAGCAGCCTGGCACTAGACCAAGAGACCCAGTACTTC; cdr3_aa: CASSLALDQETQYF
j_call: TRBJ2-7; clone_size: many; d_call: TRBD2; cdr3_length: 12; v_call: TRBV10-2; cdr3_nt: TGCGCCAGCAATGCGGGAGCAGCCGAGCAGTACTTC; cdr3_aa: CASNAGAAEQYF
j_call: TRBJ2-7; clone_size: many; d_call: .; cdr3_length: 14; v_call: TRBV27; cdr3_nt: TGTGCCAGCAGTTATGGGGGGCGCGTCGACGAGCAGTACTTC; cdr3_aa: CASSYGGRVDEQYF
j_call: TRBJ2-7; clone_size: many; d_call: .; cdr3_length: 11; v_call: TRBV7-2; cdr3_nt: TGTGCCAGCAGCACAAACTACGAGCAGTACTTC; cdr3_aa: CASSTNYEQYF
j_call: TRBJ2-1; clone_size: many; d_call: .; cdr3_length: 15; v_call: TRBV7-9; cdr3_nt: TGTGCCAGCAGCCGAACAGGAGACGTTTACAATGAGCAGTTCTTC; cdr3_aa: CASSRTGDVYNEQFF
j_call: TRBJ2-7; clone_size: many; d_call: TRBD2; cdr3_length: 16; v_call: TRBV12-3/TRBV12-4; cdr3_nt: TGTGCCAGCAGCTCTGCCCTTAGCGGGAGCACCTACGAGCAGTACTTC; cdr3_aa: CASSSALSGSTYEQYF
j_call: TRBJ2-3; clone_size: many; d_call: TRBD2; cdr3_length: 16; v_call: TRBV7-9; cdr3_nt: TGTGCCAGCAGCTTTCTAGCGGGAAGTCTCACAGATACGCAGTATTTT; cdr3_aa: CASSFLAGSLTDTQYF
j_call: TRBJ2-7; clone_size: many; d_call: TRBD2; cdr3_length: 15; v_call: TRBV7-2; cdr3_nt: TGTGCCAGCAGCGCCCCGACTAGCGGGGTCCTAGAGCAGTACTTC; cdr3_aa: CASSAPTSGVLEQYF
j_call: TRBJ2-1; clone_size: many; d_call: .; cdr3_length: 14; v_call: TRBV10-3; cdr3_nt: TGTGCCATCAGTGAGTCGGGCCAGCCCAATGAGCAGTTCTTC; cdr3_aa: CAISESGQPNEQFF
j_call: TRBJ1-2; clone_size: .; d_call: .; cdr3_length: 15; v_call: TRBV7-2; cdr3_nt: TGTGCCAGCAGCTTCAGGGCCTCCTTCTTCTATGGCTACACCTTC; cdr3_aa: CASSFRASFFYGYTF
j_call: TRBJ2-7; clone_size: many; d_call: .; cdr3_length: 14; v_call: TRBV12-3/TRBV12-4; cdr3_nt: TGTGCCAGCAGTACCGGCCTTACTTCCTACGAGCAGTACTTC; cdr3_aa: CASSTGLTSYEQYF
j_call: TRBJ1-1; clone_size: many; d_call: .; cdr3_length: 15; v_call: TRBV10-3; cdr3_nt: TGTGCCATCAGTGAGTCCGGGACGGGGAACACTGAAGCTTTCTTT; cdr3_aa: CAISESGTGNTEAFF
j_call: TRBJ2-5; clone_size: many; d_call: .; cdr3_length: 11; v_call: TRBV20-1; cdr3_nt: TGCAGTGCTAGGATTAGCGGTATTCCGTACTTC; cdr3_aa: CSARISGIPYF
j_call: TRBJ1-2; clone_size: many; d_call: TRBD1; cdr3_length: 14; v_call: TRBV15; cdr3_nt: TGTGCCACCAGTTCGACAGGGGTTTACTATGGCTACACCTTC; cdr3_aa: CATSSTGVYYGYTF